What follows is one T cell receptor (beta chain) and its context. No antigen is known for it. Random hexamers were used to reverse transcribe the RNA input (about 0.5 to 1 ug). Coverage of TCR beta CDR3 amplification by immunoSEQ multiplex PCR extended to 54 Vbeta and 13 Jbeta. TCRdb recomputed calls from the immunoSEQ multiplex PCR reads with MiXCR, one row per CDR3 protein. Counted here are about 130,000 distinct CDR3 sequences, about 90% occurring once; the ten biggest clones make up approximately 0.24%. The CDR3 totals 17 residues. In germline, CDR1 is SEHNR, CDR2 FQNEAQ (reference sequence). V lost 1 base to trimming and J lost 3 bases; unmatched junction nucleotides: 12. These data come from a study of CD8 T cells in Susac syndrome. Whole-study findings and limits: Acknowledgment was made by the study that its TCR sequencing and HLA analysis involved a relatively small number of individuals.

Sequencing of TCR beta covered CD8+ and CD4+ T cells obtained from blood. The CD8+ and CD4+ T cells were isolated magnetically using a negative isolation approach, whereas the TEMRA cells were enriched by FACS. This TCR came from a human donor with multiple sclerosis. V gene TRBV7-9 combines with J gene TRBJ2-7, with 7 bases fitting TRBD2. Sequenced sample: CD8+ T cells from PBMCs. The CDR3: CASSLEEGIGDYYEQYF. The DNA for the CDR3 is TGTGCCAGCAGCTTAGAGGAGGGAATAGGGGACTACTACGAGCAGTACTTC. The full variable domain, completed using reference TRBV7-9 and TRBJ2-7, is DTGVSQNPRHKITKRGQNVTFRCDPISEHNRLYWYRQTLGQGPEFLTYFQNEAQLEKSRLLSDRFSAERPKGSFSTLEIQRTEQGDSAMYLCASSLEEGIGDYYEQYFGPGTRLTVT.